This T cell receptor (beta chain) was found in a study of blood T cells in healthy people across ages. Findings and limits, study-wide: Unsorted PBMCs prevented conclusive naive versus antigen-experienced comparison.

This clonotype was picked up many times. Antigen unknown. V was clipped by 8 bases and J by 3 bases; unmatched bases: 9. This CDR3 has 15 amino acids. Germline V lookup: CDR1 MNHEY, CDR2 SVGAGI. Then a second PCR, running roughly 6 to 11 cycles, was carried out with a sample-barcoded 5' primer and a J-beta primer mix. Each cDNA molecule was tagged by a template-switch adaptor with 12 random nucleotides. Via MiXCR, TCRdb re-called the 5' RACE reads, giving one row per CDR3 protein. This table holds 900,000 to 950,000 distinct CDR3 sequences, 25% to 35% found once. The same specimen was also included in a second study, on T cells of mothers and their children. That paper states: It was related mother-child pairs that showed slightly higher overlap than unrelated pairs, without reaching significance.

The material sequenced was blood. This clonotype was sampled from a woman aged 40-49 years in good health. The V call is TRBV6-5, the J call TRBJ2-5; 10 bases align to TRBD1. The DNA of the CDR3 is TGTGCCAGCGCCGGTTATGGGACAGGGGAAGAGACCCAGTACTTC. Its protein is CASAGYGTGEETQYF.